This T cell receptor (beta chain) was documented in a study of blood T cell repertoires in COVID-19. The overall study: The study drew acute and convalescent COVID-19 samples from the United States, Italy and Spain. Nucleic acid was either cDNA or gDNA, and it came from T cells, B-cell-depleted T cells, or PBMCs.

Study processing details: Reference gene primer amplification gave nucleated cell count estimates. Assay used: immunoSEQ multiplex PCR; TCRdb lists only in-frame clones, some missing. That table supplies the V and J calls and clone size; D and trimming were determined from the DNA. The sample shows around 92,000 clones, approximately 83% of them seen only once. V lost 1 base and J lost 4, with 10 bases in between. This CDR3 is 15 amino acids long. CDR1 is MDHEN and CDR2 is SYDVKM in the germline V gene. Sequenced material: peripheral blood. This TCR derives from a woman older than 75 with acute or convalescent COVID-19. The rearrangement links TRBV28 to TRBJ1-4; unclear D gene. As DNA, the CDR3 is TGTGCCAGCAGTTTATCGGCAGGAGGTAATGAAAAACTGTTTTTT. It translates to CASSLSAGGNEKLFF. Combining the CDR3 with reference TRBV28 and TRBJ1-4 gives the whole variable domain DVKVTQSSRYLVKRTGEKVFLECVQDMDHENMFWYRQDPGLGLRLIYFSYDVKMKEKGDIPEGYSVSREKKERFSLILESASTNQTSMYLCASSLSAGGNEKLFFGSGTQLSVL.